This entry lists 17 T cell receptor beta chains sequenced from one sample in a study of T cells in Graves' hyperthyroidism and ophthalmopathy. From RNA transcripts, TCR beta CDR3 regions were amplified. An initial round of RT-PCR targeting the TCR CDR3 relied on the HTBI primer set. TCRdb fed the multiplex PCR reads into MiXCR, producing one record per CDR3 protein. In the table there are approximately 400,000 distinct CDR3 sequences, about 14% of which are singletons. What was sequenced was blood. These receptor sequences come from a woman aged 30 to 39 with Graves' ophthalmopathy.

The table lists this clonotype with many counts. V and J are TRBV3-1 and TRBJ2-3; the match to TRBD1 covers 7 bases. V gave up 3 bases and J gave up 2 bases; unmatched junction bases: 2. Germline V gene data show CDR1 as LGHDT and CDR2 as YNNKEL (reference sequence). The CDR3 sequence is 14 residues long. CDR3 amino acids: CASSQGTVTDTQYF. CDR3 DNA: TGTGCCAGCAGCCAGGGGACAGTCACAGATACGCAGTATTTT.

This clonotype was detected ten times or more. At one end, the junction sequence differs from germline, possibly due to a read error. V is TRBV11-2 and J is TRBJ2-1; D gene ambiguous. The CDR3 consists of 11 residues. Germline V gene data show CDR1 as SGHAT and CDR2 as FQNNGV. The CDR3 DNA is TGTGCCAGCAGCACCTACTATGAGCAGTTCTTC. This encodes CASSTYYEQFF.

This clonotype was picked up many times. The CDR3 region has the DNA TGCAGTGCTAATTATGGGGGGCCGGCAGATACGCAGTATTTT. Translated, it gives CSANYGGPADTQYF. The chain recombines TRBV20-1 with TRBJ2-3, with D tentatively TRBD1 or TRBD2 (6 bases each). The length of the CDR3 is 14 residues. Germline CDR1 DFQATT, CDR2 SNEGSKA (reference sequence). The germline V and J ends were trimmed by 4 bases and 4 bases, with 15 bases remaining between them.

There are many counts of this clonotype. The chain has TRBV3-1 and TRBJ2-6; D call uncertain. V dropped 4 bases and J dropped 4 bases, with 8 bases sitting between them. The CDR3 sequence is 14 residues long. Per germline, CDR1 LGHDT and CDR2 YNNKEL (reference sequence). CDR3 nucleotide sequence: TGTGCCAGCAGCCCTCCTGGAGGGGCCAACGTCCTGACTTTC. Protein sequence: CASSPPGGANVLTF.

Many counts were recorded for this clonotype. This sequence joins TRBV5-1 and TRBJ1-1, with D hard to call. The V end was cut by 2 bases, the J end by 2 bases, with 10 bases between. The CDR3 has 14 amino acids. Per the germline V gene, CDR1 is SGHRS and CDR2 is YFSETQ. In DNA form, the CDR3 reads TGCGCCAGCAGCTTCGGTGGGAGCAACACTGAAGCTTTCTTT. The encoded protein is CASSFGGSNTEAFF.

This clonotype was counted only a few times. This sequence joins TRBV12-3 or TRBV12-4 and TRBJ1-4; weak D call: TRBD1 (6 bases). This CDR3 contains 15 residues. Trimming stripped 6 bases from V and 8 bases from J, with 19 bases between. The CDR3 nucleotides read TGTGCCAGCAGAATTACAGGGAGGTCCGGCGAAAAACTGTTTTTT. This encodes CASRITGRSGEKLFF.

This clonotype came up many times. Written as DNA, the CDR3 is TGCAGTGCTAGAGATCGGACCGATTACAGGGGCACTAATGAAAAACTGTTTTTT. As protein: CSARDRTDYRGTNEKLFF. The chain joins TRBV20-1 to TRBJ1-4, with TRBD1 matching 7 bases. Germline CDR1 DFQATT, CDR2 SNEGSKA (reference sequence). V lost 0 bases, J lost 2 bases, and 12 bases stayed unmatched. CDR3 length: 18 amino acids.

This clonotype appeared a single time. A much larger clonotype is one base distant, so this may be a read error. The chain couples TRBV7-9 to TRBJ2-5; D is unclear. From germline, CDR1 is SEHNR and CDR2 FQNEAQ (reference sequence). The CDR3 contains 13 residues. Trimming removed 7 bases from V and 13 bases from J, with 22 bases in between. The CDR3, as DNA: TGTGCCAGCAACTCCGGTGTGCAACCTCATGTGTACTTC. Protein: CASNSGVQPHVYF.

This clonotype has just a few counts. The chain employs TRBV19 and TRBJ1-5; 9 bases agree with TRBD1. The trim removed 5 bases at V and 1 base at J, leaving 3 bases unmatched. CDR3 size: 15 residues. Germline-derived CDR1 and CDR2 are LNHDA and SQIVND (reference sequence). DNA for the CDR3: TGTGCCAGTAGTTGGGGGACAGGGAGCAATCAGCCCCAGCATTTT. Its protein product is CASSWGTGSNQPQHF.

In this sample, this clonotype turned up many times. V is TRBV6-5 and J is TRBJ2-2; D not certain. The CDR3 spans 12 residues. V lost 2 bases to trimming and J lost 5 bases, with 3 bases between them. Germline loops: CDR1 MNHEY, CDR2 SVGAGI. The CDR3: CASSYKTGELFF. For the CDR3, the DNA is TGTGCCAGCAGTTACAAAACCGGGGAGCTGTTTTTT.

This clonotype was counted at least ten times. The chain couples TRBV12-3 or TRBV12-4 to TRBJ2-3; the match to TRBD2 covers 10 bases. There are 16 residues in the CDR3. With 1 base clipped from V and 5 bases from J, the junction kept 6 bases outside the gene matches. This CDR3 is CASSLVPSGGRDTQYF. CDR3 coding DNA: TGTGCCAGCAGTTTAGTCCCTAGCGGGGGAAGAGATACGCAGTATTTT.

This clonotype has only one observation. The junction shows a germline mismatch at one end, possibly a read error. The chain joins TRBV2 to TRBJ2-7, with D possibly TRBD1 on 6 matching bases. Germline V gives CDR1 SNHLY, CDR2 FYNNEI. CDR3 length equals 13 residues. In DNA form, the CDR3 reads TGCGCCAGCAATGAAACAGGGACGGGGGAGCAGTACTTC. This encodes CASNETGTGEQYF.

The J gene is TRBJ2-4, the V gene TRBV20-1; no firm D call. The germline V and J ends were trimmed by 8 bases and 0 bases, with 20 bases remaining between them. The germline CDR1 and CDR2 sequences are DFQATT and SNEGSKA (reference sequence). This CDR3 spans 16 amino acids. In DNA form, the CDR3 reads TGCAGTCAAAAGGTTCCCGAGCCGGTAGCCAAAAACATTCAGTACTTC. As protein: CSQKVPEPVAKNIQYF.

The table lists this clonotype with many counts. This chain links TRBV10-3 with TRBJ2-7, with D possibly TRBD1 on 6 matching bases. CDR3 size: 16 residues. The V gene lost 2 bases and the J gene lost 0 bases, with 14 bases spanning the gap. The germline gives CDR1 ENHRY, CDR2 SYGVKD. Here the CDR3 reads CAISEPGQTLSYEQYF. CDR3 DNA: TGTGCCATCAGTGAGCCAGGACAGACTCTCTCCTACGAGCAGTACTTC.

The chain carries TRBV5-4 and TRBJ2-5; possibly TRBD1 or TRBD2 for D (5 bases each). Per germline, CDR1 SGHNT and CDR2 YYREEE (reference sequence). Trimming stripped 4 bases from V and 4 bases from J, with 14 bases between. The CDR3 is 14 amino acids. The CDR3, as DNA: TGTGCCAGCAGCCAGGGAGCCCCAGGAGAGACCCAGTACTTC. This codes for CASSQGAPGETQYF.

This clonotype was picked up many times. The chain couples TRBV28 to TRBJ1-2; D not resolved. The CDR3 covers 11 residues. Germline V gene lookup returns CDR1 MDHEN and CDR2 SYDVKM. V gave up 8 bases and J gave up 5 bases, with 9 bases separating them. The CDR3 reads CASSSRYGYTF. The CDR3 DNA sequence: TGTGCCAGCTCGAGCAGATATGGCTACACCTTC.

This clonotype showed up many times. This chain uses TRBV27 with TRBJ1-1; possibly TRBD1 for D (5 bases). Germline loops: CDR1 MNHEY, CDR2 SMNVEV (reference sequence). The V and J ends lost 2 bases and 6 bases respectively, with 13 bases between them. The length of the CDR3 is 14 residues. DNA for the CDR3: TGTGCCAGCAGTTTAGGTCGGGGGATCGCTGAAGCTTTCTTT. Residues: CASSLGRGIAEAFF.